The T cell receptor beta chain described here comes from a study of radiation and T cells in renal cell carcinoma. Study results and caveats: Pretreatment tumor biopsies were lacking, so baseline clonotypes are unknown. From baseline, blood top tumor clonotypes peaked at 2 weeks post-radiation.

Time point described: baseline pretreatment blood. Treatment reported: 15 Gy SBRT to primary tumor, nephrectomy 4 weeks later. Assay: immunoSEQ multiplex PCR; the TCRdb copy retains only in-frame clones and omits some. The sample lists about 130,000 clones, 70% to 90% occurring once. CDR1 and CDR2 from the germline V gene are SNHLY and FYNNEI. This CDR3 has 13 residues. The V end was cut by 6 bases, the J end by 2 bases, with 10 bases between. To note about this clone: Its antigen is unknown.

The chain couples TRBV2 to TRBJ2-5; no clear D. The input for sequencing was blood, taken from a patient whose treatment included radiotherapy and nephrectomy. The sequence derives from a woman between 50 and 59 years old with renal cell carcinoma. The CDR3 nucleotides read TGTGCCAGCAGGGGGATGAGGCAAGAGACCCAGTACTTC. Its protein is CASRGMRQETQYF.